Listed here is a single T cell receptor (beta chain). The antigen remains unidentified. These data are taken from a study of blood T cells in healthy people across ages. Alongside a J-beta primer mix, a sample-barcoded 5' primer served in a second PCR lasting roughly 7 to 12 cycles. In TCRdb, the 5' RACE reads were re-called with MiXCR into one record per CDR3 protein. The data contain 700,000 or so distinct CDR3 sequences, roughly 43% of them singletons. V lost 0 bases and J lost 7; bases outside the gene matches: 5. This CDR3 has 16 amino acids. Per the germline V gene, CDR1 is SNHLY and CDR2 is FYNNEI. Study-wide results and caveats: Researchers report that TCR beta diversity correlated strongly with naive T cell percentage. Versus aged donors, long-lived donors had higher diversity and more naive CD4+ cells.

This clonotype was obtained from an elderly man in good health. Sequenced input: blood. The V call is TRBV2, the J call TRBJ1-6; 8 bases match TRBD1. For the CDR3, the DNA is TGTGCCAGCAGTGAAGCGCGGGGACAGGCGAATTCACCCCTCCACTTT. This encodes CASSEARGQANSPLHF.